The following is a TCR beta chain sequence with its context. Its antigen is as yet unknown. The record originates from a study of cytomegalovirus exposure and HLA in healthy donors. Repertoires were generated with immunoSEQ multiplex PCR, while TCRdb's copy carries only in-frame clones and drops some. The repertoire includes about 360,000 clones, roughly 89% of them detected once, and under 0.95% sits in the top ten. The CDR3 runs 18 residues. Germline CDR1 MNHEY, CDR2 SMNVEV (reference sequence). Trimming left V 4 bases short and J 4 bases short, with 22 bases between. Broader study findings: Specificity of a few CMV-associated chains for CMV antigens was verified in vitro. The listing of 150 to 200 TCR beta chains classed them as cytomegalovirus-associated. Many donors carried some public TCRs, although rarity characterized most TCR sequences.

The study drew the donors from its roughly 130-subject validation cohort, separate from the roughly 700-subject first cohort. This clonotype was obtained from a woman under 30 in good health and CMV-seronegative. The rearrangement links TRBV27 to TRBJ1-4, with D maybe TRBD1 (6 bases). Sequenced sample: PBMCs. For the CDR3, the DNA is TGTGCCAGCAGTTCATCGTCCCCCTCAGGGGCCCTTAATGAAAAACTGTTTTTT. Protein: CASSSSSPSGALNEKLFF. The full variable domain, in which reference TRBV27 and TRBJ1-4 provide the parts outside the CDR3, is EAQVTQNPRYLITVTGKKLTVTCSQNMNHEYMSWYRQDPGLGLRQIYYSMNVEVTDKGDVPEGYKVSRKEKRNFPLILESPSPNQTSLYFCASSSSSPSGALNEKLFFGSGTQLSVL.